The 32 T cell receptor beta chains below come from one sample, sequenced in a study of blood T cells in healthy people across ages. Primed by a sample-barcoded 5' primer and a J-beta primer mix, a second PCR proceeded for 7 to 11 cycles. TCRdb re-analysed the 5' RACE reads in MiXCR, keeping a single row per CDR3 protein. The sample lists hundreds of thousands of distinct CDR3 sequences, under 30% occurring once. Sequencing was done on a sample of blood. The origin of the receptors is a woman aged 80 or older in good health.

This clonotype has at least ten counts. V and J are TRBV12-3 or TRBV12-4 and TRBJ2-3; perhaps TRBD2 as D (5 bases). V lost 1 base and J lost 2, with 16 bases in between. The CDR3 extends over 17 amino acids. In DNA form, the CDR3 reads TGTGCCAGCAGTTTAGGTGTGGGAGTGGGATCCACAGATACGCAGTATTTT. As protein: CASSLGVGVGSTDTQYF.

Of note for this clonotype: With a much larger clone just one base away, this may be a read error. The CDR3, as DNA: TGCAGTGCTAGAGAGCCAAGGGGATTAGGGGCCAACGTCCTGACTTTC. Translating gives CSAREPRGLGANVLTF. The rearrangement joins TRBV20-1 to TRBJ2-6; D is possibly TRBD1 (5 bases). The CDR3 loop spans 16 amino acids. The germline CDR1 and CDR2 sequences are DFQATT and SNEGSKA (reference sequence). Trimming took 0 bases from V and 4 from J, leaving 13 bases between them.

The table lists this clonotype with many counts. The chain has TRBV20-1 and TRBJ2-6; perhaps TRBD1 as D (5 bases). V dropped 6 bases and J dropped 3 bases, with 12 bases sitting between them. This CDR3 contains 14 residues. Germline CDR1 and CDR2: DFQATT and SNEGSKA (reference sequence). CDR3 DNA sequence: TGCAGTGCCCTTGCAGGGCTTGGGGCCAACGTCCTGACTTTC. It specifies CSALAGLGANVLTF.

This chain links TRBV28 with TRBJ2-1, with TRBD2 matching 7 bases. V was pared by 8 bases and J by 10 bases, with 11 bases of the junction left unmatched. The CDR3 loop spans 13 amino acids. Germline CDR1 reads MDHEN; CDR2 reads SYDVKM. The CDR3 DNA follows: TGTGCCAGCGACGGATGGACTAGGCGGGAGCAGTTCTTC. It encodes CASDGWTRREQFF. Complete variable domain (other parts from reference TRBV28 and TRBJ2-1): DVKVTQSSRYLVKRTGEKVFLECVQDMDHENMFWYRQDPGLGLRLIYFSYDVKMKEKGDIPEGYSVSREKKERFSLILESASTNQTSMYLCASDGWTRREQFFGPGTRLTVL.

This clonotype was recorded many times. V is TRBV5-6 and J is TRBJ2-5, with D unresolved. The CDR3 contains 12 residues. CDR1 and CDR2 from the germline V gene are SGHDT and YYEEEE. V lost 4 bases to trimming and J lost 6 bases, with 10 bases between them. For the CDR3, the DNA is TGTGCCAGCAGCCACCGGCTACAGACCCAGTACTTC. Protein: CASSHRLQTQYF.

At least ten counts were recorded for this clonotype. This chain uses TRBV7-9 with TRBJ1-2; tentative D call: TRBD1 (6 bases). With 6 bases removed from V and 0 bases from J, the gap between germline ends came to 11 bases. The germline V gene has CDR1 SEHNR and CDR2 FQNEAQ (reference sequence). The CDR3 is 14 residues long. This chain's CDR3 is CASRLDRTNYGYTF. The CDR3 nucleotides are TGTGCCAGCAGACTCGACAGGACTAACTATGGCTACACCTTC.

Details on this clonotype: This may arise from a read error, as a much more abundant clone is one base away. The chain is built from TRBV7-9 and TRBJ2-3, with TRBD1 matching over 8 bases. From germline, CDR1 is SEHNR and CDR2 FQNEAQ (reference sequence). This CDR3 is built from 17 residues. Losses at the gene ends were 11 bases for V and 0 bases for J; bases not matched to a gene: 16. The CDR3 protein is CARPPDRVLPSTDTQYF. The CDR3 DNA reads TGTGCCCGCCCCCCGGACAGGGTATTACCTAGCACAGATACGCAGTATTTT. The variable domain in full, completed from reference TRBV7-9 and TRBJ2-3, reads DTGVSQNPRHKITKRGQNVTFRCDPISEHNRLYWYRQTLGQGPEFLTYFQNEAQLEKSRLLSDRFSAERPKGSFSTLEIQRTEQGDSAMYLCARPPDRVLPSTDTQYFGPGTRLTVL.

This clonotype was counted once. With a much larger clone just one base away, this may be a read error. The genes are TRBV14 and TRBJ2-2; perhaps TRBD2 as D (5 bases). Germline V CDR1 and CDR2: SGHDN, FVKESK. This CDR3 spans 14 amino acids. DNA for the CDR3: TGTGCCAGCAGCCTCCAACGGAACACCGGGGAGCGGTTTTTT. This codes for CASSLQRNTGERFF.

This clonotype was seen at least ten times. This rearrangement joins TRBV4-3 to TRBJ1-4, with D possibly being TRBD1 (6 bases). Trimming cost V 0 bases and J 5 bases, with 13 bases left between them. The CDR3 totals 16 residues. Germline CDR1 LGHNA, CDR2 YSLEER. CDR3 residues: CASSQDLGGFNEKLFF. The CDR3 region has the DNA TGCGCCAGCAGCCAAGATCTGGGGGGCTTCAATGAAAAACTGTTTTTT.

In regard to this clonotype: A much larger clone lies a single base off, so this may be a read error. The rearrangement links TRBV12-3 or TRBV12-4 to TRBJ2-7, with 8 nucleotides matching TRBD2. The CDR3 length is 15 residues. The V and J ends lost 7 bases and 7 bases, in that order; junction bases with no gene match: 15. This CDR3 reads CASTFRWTSNPEQYF. In DNA form, the CDR3 reads TGTGCCAGCACCTTCCGATGGACTAGCAACCCTGAGCAGTACTTC.

This clonotype was counted many times. The J gene is TRBJ1-2, the V gene TRBV3-1; no definite D call. Germline CDR1 reads LGHDT; CDR2 reads YNNKEL (reference sequence). V gave up 7 bases and J gave up 2 bases, with 14 bases separating them. The CDR3 runs 14 residues. The CDR3, as DNA: TGTGCCAGCACCAAAGAAGGGAGCAACTATGGCTACACCTTC. Its translation: CASTKEGSNYGYTF.

In this sample, this clonotype turned up a few times. This chain connects TRBV6-2 or TRBV6-3 to TRBJ1-5; D is perhaps TRBD1 (6 bases). Per germline, CDR1 MNHEY and CDR2 SVGEGT. V dropped 5 bases and J dropped 1 base, with 12 bases sitting between them. CDR3 length: 15 amino acids. The CDR3: CASSPTGLSNQPQHF. The CDR3, as DNA: TGTGCCAGCAGTCCGACAGGCTTAAGCAATCAGCCCCAGCATTTT.

This clonotype was detected only a few times. This chain joins TRBV6-5 and TRBJ1-1; D perhaps matches TRBD1 (5 bases). Trimming removed 0 bases at V and 6 bases at J, with 8 bases between. The CDR3 has 13 residues. Germline V gives CDR1 MNHEY, CDR2 SVGAGI. In DNA, the CDR3 is TGTGCCAGCAGTTACTCGGGGGACCCTGAAGCTTTCTTT. Its protein product is CASSYSGDPEAFF.

This clonotype has a count of ten or more. This sequence joins TRBV21-1 and TRBJ2-7; the tabulated D call, TRBD2, remains unverified against the DNA. TRBV21-1 is deemed a pseudogene. The CDR3 sequence is 15 residues long. The CDR3 DNA follows: TGTGCCAAACCACAAGCTAGCGGGGGAGACTACGAGCAGTACTTC. This translates into CAKPQASGGDYEQYF.

This clonotype was detected only a few times. The chain links TRBV6-1 to TRBJ2-2, with 9 bases lining up with TRBD1. Germline CDR1 MNHNS, CDR2 SASEGT. The CDR3 spans 17 residues. V was clipped by 7 bases and J by 4 bases; unmatched bases: 13. CDR3 in DNA: TGTGCCAGCACCGTTAGAGCCGGGACAGGGCGCACCGGGGAGCTGTTTTTT. Its protein is CASTVRAGTGRTGELFF.

This clonotype was counted a few times. The genes are TRBV2 and TRBJ2-6; a possible D gene is TRBD1 (5 bases). The germline V and J ends were trimmed by 8 bases and 0 bases, with 14 bases remaining between them. This CDR3 has 16 residues. The V gene's germline CDR1 is SNHLY and CDR2 FYNNEI. The chain's CDR3 is CASQQARSSGANVLTF. DNA for the CDR3: TGTGCCAGCCAACAGGCGCGATCCTCTGGGGCCAACGTCCTGACTTTC.

This clonotype was seen at least ten times. The gene calls are TRBV7-9 and TRBJ2-3; D perhaps matches TRBD1 (5 bases). With 3 bases removed from V and 5 bases from J, the gap between germline ends came to 12 bases. CDR3 length equals 14 residues. The germline CDR1 and CDR2 sequences are SEHNR and FQNEAQ (reference sequence). The CDR3 reads CASSFDQGIDTQYF. The CDR3 DNA reads as TGTGCCAGCAGCTTCGACCAGGGAATAGATACGCAGTATTTT.

This clonotype came up a few times. This chain connects TRBV12-3 or TRBV12-4 to TRBJ1-1; D remains ambiguous. V was clipped by 3 bases and J by 0 bases, with 11 bases between them. The CDR3 extends over 15 amino acids. The CDR3 sequence: CASSLGRRLNTEAFF. CDR3 coding DNA: TGTGCCAGCAGTTTGGGAAGACGGTTGAACACTGAAGCTTTCTTT.

V gene TRBV19 combines with J gene TRBJ1-4; 9 nucleotides match TRBD1. From germline, CDR1 is LNHDA and CDR2 SQIVND (reference sequence). The J segment lost 11 bases and the V segment lost 6 bases, leaving 13 bases of the junction unmatched. CDR3 length: 15 residues. This CDR3 reads CASSGRTGDWEKLFF. CDR3 sequence (DNA): TGTGCCAGTAGCGGGCGGACAGGGGATTGGGAGAAACTGTTTTTT.

Only a few counts were recorded for this clonotype. This may be a read error: a much more frequent sequence differs by one nucleotide. This sequence joins TRBV27 and TRBJ2-6; 10 positions agree with TRBD1. CDR3 length: 19 residues. V shed 10 bases and J 0 bases; nucleotides not matched to a gene: 15. Germline lookup yields CDR1 MNHEY and CDR2 SMNVEV (reference sequence). The CDR3 DNA reads as TGTGCCAACCGGAAGAGACAGGGGGCCTTCGTCTCTGGGGCCAACGTCCTGACTTTC. It is translated as CANRKRQGAFVSGANVLTF. The complete variable domain, with remaining parts taken from reference TRBV27 and TRBJ2-6, reads EAQVTQNPRYLITVTGKKLTVTCSQNMNHEYMSWYRQDPGLGLRQIYYSMNVEVTDKGDVPEGYKVSRKEKRNFPLILESPSPNQTSLYFCANRKRQGAFVSGANVLTFGAGSRLTVL.

This clonotype was observed a handful of times. This chain connects TRBV27 to TRBJ1-2, with D possibly being TRBD1 (5 bases). Germline lookup yields CDR1 MNHEY and CDR2 SMNVEV (reference sequence). The CDR3 is made up of 13 amino acids. Trimming cost V 3 bases and J 8 bases, with 13 bases left between them. The CDR3 nucleotides read TGTGCCAGCAGTTTCCGCGACAGATACGGCTACACCTTC. Translating it yields CASSFRDRYGYTF.

The sample holds many counts of this clonotype. This rearrangement joins TRBV7-9 to TRBJ2-7; D ambiguous. This CDR3 is built from 14 residues. Germline V CDR1 and CDR2: SEHNR, FQNEAQ (reference sequence). The V end lost 3 bases, the J end lost 0 bases, and 9 bases lay between the germline ends. The CDR3 loop reads CASSFGTHSYEQYF. Written as DNA, the CDR3 is TGTGCCAGCAGCTTTGGTACTCACTCCTACGAGCAGTACTTC.

This clonotype occurred many times. The gene calls are TRBV12-3 or TRBV12-4 and TRBJ2-5; TRBD1 aligns across 7 bases. The CDR3 spans 16 residues. J was trimmed by 2 bases and V by 5 bases; bases with no gene match: 11. The CDR3 spells CASSLGQAGGQETQYF. CDR3 bases: TGTGCCAGCAGTCTAGGACAGGCTGGGGGACAAGAGACCCAGTACTTC.

This clonotype appeared a few times. This chain connects TRBV11-3 to TRBJ1-2, with D possibly matching TRBD1 (5 bases). The CDR3 is 13 amino acids. Germline CDR1 SGHNT, CDR2 YENEEA. The V end lost 7 bases, the J end lost 8 bases, and 17 bases lay between the germline ends. The CDR3 spells CASTGSGLRGYTF. For the CDR3, the DNA is TGTGCCAGCACAGGGTCCGGGTTGCGCGGCTACACCTTC.

This clonotype was observed at least ten times. The chain combines TRBV3-1 with TRBJ2-1; 9 positions match TRBD1. The CDR3 spans 17 residues. In germline, CDR1 is LGHDT, CDR2 YNNKEL (reference sequence). V shed 5 bases, J shed 2 bases, and the junction held 10 bases outside the gene matches. The CDR3 region has the DNA TGTGCCAGCAGCGCCCGAGTCCGGGACAGGGCCTACAATGAGCAGTTCTTC. Protein product: CASSARVRDRAYNEQFF.

In this sample, this clonotype turned up a few times. V usage is TRBV20-1 and J usage is TRBJ2-7; D gene ambiguous. CDR1 DFQATT and CDR2 SNEGSKA come from the germline V gene (reference sequence). CDR3 size: 14 residues. With 0 bases removed from V and 0 bases from J, the gap between germline ends came to 9 bases. The DNA of the CDR3 is TGCAGTGCTAGAGATCCCGCCAGCTCCTACGAGCAGTACTTC. It yields the protein CSARDPASSYEQYF.

V usage is TRBV5-5 and J usage is TRBJ2-2; D ambiguous. V was cut by 2 bases and J by 0 bases, with 8 bases left in between. Germline lookup yields CDR1 SGHKS and CDR2 YYEKEE (reference sequence). There are 15 residues in the CDR3. The DNA of the CDR3 is TGTGCCAGCAGCTTACACGGATCGAACACCGGGGAGCTGTTTTTT. Its translation is CASSLHGSNTGELFF.

This clonotype was seen repeatedly, ten times or more. V usage is TRBV20-1 and J usage is TRBJ2-5, with 10 bases aligning to TRBD2. The CDR3 contains 14 residues. The V segment lost 6 bases and the J segment 5 bases; nucleotides outside the gene matches: 9. Germline V gene lookup returns CDR1 DFQATT and CDR2 SNEGSKA (reference sequence). The CDR3 region is CSARLAGARETQYF. DNA for the CDR3: TGCAGTGCACGGCTAGCGGGGGCCAGGGAGACCCAGTACTTC.

Comments on this clonotype: An end of the junction differs from the germline gene, which may be a read error. The chain combines TRBV25-1 with TRBJ1-4; D may be TRBD1 (5 bases). CDR1 and CDR2 from the germline V gene are MGHDK and SYGVNS. The CDR3 loop spans 15 amino acids. CDR3 region: CASSDLGVGNEKRFF. The CDR3 coding sequence is TGTGCCAGCAGTGACTTGGGGGTTGGTAATGAAAAACGGTTTTTT.

This clonotype appeared a single time. A much larger clone sits a single nucleotide away, making a read error possible. The chain combines TRBV4-3 with TRBJ2-7; 8 positions match TRBD1. CDR1 is LGHNA, CDR2 YSLEER, per germline. V trimming: 4 bases; J trimming: 8 bases; junction bases outside the gene matches: 7. The CDR3 is made up of 13 amino acids. The CDR3 coding sequence is TGCGCCAGCAGCCCCCGACAGGGGCATAAGCAGTACTTC. Its translation: CASSPRQGHKQYF.

This clonotype has more than one count but fewer than ten. A much bigger clone sits one base away, suggesting this may be a read error. The rearrangement uses TRBV12-3 or TRBV12-4 and TRBJ1-6; 8 bases are a match to TRBD1. The CDR3 runs to 14 residues. CDR3 loop: CASSGTGVGSPPHF. CDR3 DNA sequence: TGTGCCAGCAGCGGGACAGGAGTCGGCTCACCCCCCCACTTT.

There are many counts of this clonotype. The genes are TRBV6-5 and TRBJ1-5; 8 nucleotides align to TRBD1. V lost 4 bases, J lost 4 bases, and 6 bases stayed unmatched. Germline V gene data show CDR1 as MNHEY and CDR2 as SVGAGI. This CDR3 spans 15 amino acids. The CDR3 region has the DNA TGTGCCAGCAGTTCCGACAGGGGAAGGAATCAGCCCCAGCATTTT. Amino acid sequence: CASSSDRGRNQPQHF.